This T cell receptor (beta chain) was recorded in a study of T-cell reconstitution after alpha-beta-depleted transplantation in children. TCRbeta library construction was performed incorporating unique molecular identifiers. TCRdb used MiXCR to reprocess the PCR reads, holding one entry per CDR3 protein. The sample records 350,000 to 450,000 distinct CDR3 sequences, roughly 13% being singletons. The TCR comes from a human donor who donated a stem cell graft to a child with Fanconi anemia. This material consisted of PBMCs, taken from the stem cell graft.

CDR3 DNA: TGTGCCATCAGTGTCGTTTCCATAAACAATGAGCAGTTCTTC. Translating it yields CAISVVSINNEQFF. V gene TRBV10-3 combines with J gene TRBJ2-1; no firm D call. The CDR3 covers 14 residues. Trimming took off 4 bases at V and 5 bases at J, with 12 bases between the two ends. Germline CDR1 ENHRY, CDR2 SYGVKD.